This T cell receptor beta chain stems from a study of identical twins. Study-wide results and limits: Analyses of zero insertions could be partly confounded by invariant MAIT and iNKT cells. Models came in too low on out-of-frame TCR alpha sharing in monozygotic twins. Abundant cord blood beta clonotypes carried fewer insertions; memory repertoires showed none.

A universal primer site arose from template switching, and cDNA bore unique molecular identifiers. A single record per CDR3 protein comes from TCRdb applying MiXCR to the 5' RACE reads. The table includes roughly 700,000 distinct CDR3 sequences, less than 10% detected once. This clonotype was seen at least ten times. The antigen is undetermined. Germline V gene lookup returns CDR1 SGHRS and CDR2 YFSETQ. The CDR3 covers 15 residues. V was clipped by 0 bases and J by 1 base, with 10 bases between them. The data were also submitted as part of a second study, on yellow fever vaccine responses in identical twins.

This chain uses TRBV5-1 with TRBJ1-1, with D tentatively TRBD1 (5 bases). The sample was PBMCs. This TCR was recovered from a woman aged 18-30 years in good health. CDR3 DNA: TGCGCCAGCAGCTTGGTGGGACCGGCGAACACTGAAGCTTTCTTT. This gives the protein CASSLVGPANTEAFF.